This T cell receptor (beta chain) came from a study of shared clonotypes between healthy human individuals. Method: immunoSEQ multiplex PCR; TCRdb's copy keeps in-frame clones and lacks some. The sample shows around 2.1 million clones, about 92% of them seen only once. With respect to this clone: Its antigen remains unknown.

Study results and limitations: The sharing of about 5% of naive CD4 clonotypes was seen across several donors.

V was pared by 5 bases and J by 0 bases, with 8 bases of the junction left unmatched. Germline V CDR1 and CDR2: SEHNR, FQNEAQ (reference sequence). The CDR3 totals 16 residues. CD8 cells regarded as naive lacked CD45RO, were positively chosen for CCR7, and omitted terminally differentiated effector memory CD45RA+ cells. This TCR came from a man younger than 35 in good health. Some clones in this sample may be carry-over from other donors' samples. The sample consisted of naive CD8+ T cells from PBMCs. V and J are TRBV7-9 and TRBJ1-2; 8 positions match TRBD1. CDR3 region: CASSPTGVPANYGYTF. The CDR3 DNA reads TGTGCCAGCAGCCCGACAGGGGTGCCAGCTAACTATGGCTACACCTTC.